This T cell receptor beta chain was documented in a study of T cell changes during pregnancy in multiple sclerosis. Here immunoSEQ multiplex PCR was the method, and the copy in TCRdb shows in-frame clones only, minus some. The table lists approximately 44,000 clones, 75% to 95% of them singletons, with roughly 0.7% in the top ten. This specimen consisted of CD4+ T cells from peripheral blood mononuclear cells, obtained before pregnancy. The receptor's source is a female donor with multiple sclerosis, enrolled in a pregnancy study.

The CDR3 DNA is TGTGCCGGATCGGGGGGCGCGAACACCGGGGAGCTGTTTTTT. It codes for CAGSGGANTGELFF. The V and J genes are TRBV19 and TRBJ2-2; D perhaps matches TRBD2 (7 bases). CDR1 is LNHDA and CDR2 is SQIVND in the germline V gene (reference sequence). This CDR3 has 14 amino acids. Trimming left V 11 bases short and J 0 bases short, with 13 bases between.